Below, one T cell receptor (beta chain) is given with its context. Its cognate antigen has yet to be identified. Per-nucleotide qualities are absent, and no much larger clonotype sits a single base away. The sample comes from a study of shared clonotypes between healthy human individuals (dated by TCRdb to 2018 to 2021). Regarding the research as a whole: The cohort included three men and two women between 18 and 49 years of age. For each donor, CD4 naive and CD4 memory were each given three plates, CD8 naive was given two plates, and CD8 memory was given one plate. To estimate repertoire size and how much clonotypes are shared between individuals, the study performed deep sequencing of blood TCR repertoires from 4 to 6 healthy adults. Leukapheresis yielded between about 0.94 and 8.9 billion PBMCs per donor. Libraries were prepared and TCR repertoires were sequenced by different laboratories using diverse techniques, in order to increase sequencing depth and limit assay-specific biases. On the study overall, not on this receptor specifically: Compared with non-shared clonotypes, the clonotypes found in all four sorted-subset donors had higher generation probabilities. Incomplete sequencing was indicated by rarefaction of sorted-subset datasets, despite the large sequencing depth. The small number of donors limited the genetic and exposure-history diversity represented. Pairwise subsampling indicated that sequencing depth was expected to affect the degree of clonotype sharing among donors. Naive subsets generally had larger estimated clonotype richness than memory subsets did. Approximately 5% of naive CD4, 3% to 4% of naive CD8, 2.3% of memory CD4, and about 0.4% of memory CD8 clonotypes were shared across several donors. Sampling was restricted to blood, and TCR repertoires in tissues likely differ from the TCR repertoires found in blood.

Healthy HIV-negative adults with no recently reported acute infections or vaccinations were included as donors. Only Caucasian adults living in Nashville, Tennessee, USA were represented among the donors. CD4+ T cells were enriched by magnetic negative selection; naive cells were then positively selected on CD45RA, and the negative fraction formed the memory subset. Blood was collected by leukapheresis, and PBMCs were isolated by Ficoll-Histopaque density gradient centrifugation and then cryopreserved in liquid nitrogen vapor phase. Analytical flow cytometry was used to check the purity and quantity of each magnetically sorted T cell population. Each sorted fraction had its genomic DNA isolated and then quantified by UV absorbance on a Nanodrop 2000c. Reading the germline V gene gives CDR1 MDHEN and CDR2 SYDVKM. The cysteine opens and the phenylalanine closes a CDR3 of 17 amino acids. This entry keeps only the CDR3 DNA: 51 bases, framed from base 1. Germline trimming amounts to 4 bases on V and 7 bases on J, with 16 as the count of junction bases outside the gene matches.

Using the deep immunoSEQ assay, TCR CDR3 regions were amplified from genomic DNA by multiplex PCR. For each cell subset, the extracted genomic DNA was distributed evenly across all wells of several immunoSEQ 96-well plates, and each plate served as one replicate. Each replicate PCR for sorted subsets received roughly 0.2 ug genomic DNA, equal to roughly 29,000 T cell genomes. Purified libraries were measured with a Qubit 3.0 fluorometer, size-checked on a Bioanalyzer 2100, and measured again with the KAPA Library Quantification kit. A separate single-read 150-cycle Illumina NextSeq 550 flow cell was used to sequence each immunoSEQ 96-well plate. The paper's processing steps were these. Because the immunoSEQ output included only junctional sequences and no quality scores, the filtering could not be the same as the filtering used for full-length reads. To assign V/J genes and CDR3, sequences were annotated against IMGT germline references using PyIR, a Python wrapper for IgBLAST v1.9. Any read was removed if the V/J assignment was weak (E-value above 1e-6), the CDR3 was missing, or the read contained stop codons, out-of-frame junctions, or ambiguous translated residues. V3J clonotypes were defined by identical inferred V gene, J gene, and CDR3 amino acid sequence. The percentage overlap between two repertoires was calculated by dividing the number of shared unique clonotypes by the size of the smaller repertoire. Repertoire richness was assessed with RTK rarefaction, the Chao1 estimator, and Recon v2.1 estimates of unobserved clonotypes. Generation probabilities for all TCRbeta clonotypes obtained by the gDNA method from several donors were computed using OLGA. TCRdb re-hosts the immuneACCESS table, in-frame sequences only. Its copies lack some clones; in the studies checked, an unresolved V gene accounts for under half of them, and the cause for the rest is not known. The DNA was the basis for D and trimming; V, J and clone size are from that table. The sample has about 660,000 clones on record, less than 85% of them singletons. Of the sample, more than 1.5% falls within the top ten clones.

The sequence was obtained from a woman in her 30s in good health. Sequenced material: memory CD4+ T cells sorted from blood. Explained via the paper, the cell subset or site label denotes: CD45RA-negative fraction. The chain is encoded by TRBV28 joined to TRBJ1-5; 7 central nucleotides agree with TRBD1. The bases are TGTGCCAGCAGTTCCCCTGGGGCTTACAGGGGATGGCAGCCCCAGCATTTT. Its protein is CASSSPGAYRGWQPQHF.